One T cell receptor beta chain is described in this entry. Its antigen has not been determined. Base quality data are lacking; no much larger clone is found one base away. The data stem from a study of cytomegalovirus exposure and HLA in healthy donors (dated by TCRdb to 2017 to 2019). Looking at the study overall: In an earlier analysis of 550 to 750 of the donors, about 260 Gb of sequence data and 117 million unique TCR beta sequences from 150 million to 200 million T cells were reported. Typing coverage differed by locus: A, B, C, DRB1 and DQB1 were typed in roughly 629-630 donors, DQA1 in about 510, DPA1 in nearly 610, and DPB1 in about 450. Across about 370 genotyped donors of the cohort, an average of about 220,000 unique TCR beta nucleotide sequences per donor were sequenced, and 15% to 20% of those sequences were non-productive. HLA typing included class I and class II loci at four-digit resolution. In a later genetic analysis, genome-wide SNP genotypes for about three fifths of the roughly 670 donors were used, and that subset was treated as a discovery cohort. Roughly 5 DR-DQ haplotypes were treated as single units for association and clustering because of strong linkage in the cohort. Every repertoire in the discovery cohort had been generated on one and the same sequencing platform. Using immunosequencing, the study profiled T cell repertoires from around 680 subjects and related those repertoires to cytomegalovirus serostatus. Among the approximately 420 genotyped donors, about 83% belonged to the genetic ancestry cluster associated with self-reported Caucasian donors. The study aimed to test whether cataloging public T cell receptors could reveal signatures of past pathogen exposure. In the later analysis, no new phenotypic data were used to find candidate immune exposures; instead, reliance was placed on TCR beta sequences and their occurrence across donors. Alongside the repertoire data, information on donor age, sex, ethnicity and CMV serostatus was compiled. Along with the approximately 700-subject first cohort, a separate validation cohort of some 130 different subjects was used. In a later analysis, previously published TCR beta repertoires from fewer than 750 donors were re-analyzed and high-resolution HLA genotyping was added so that TCR occurrence patterns could be studied. Approximately 300 gigabases of sequencing data and approximately 84 million unique TCR sequences were included in an early release covering several hundred HLA-typed donors. An earlier analysis of roughly 600 of the donors used high-throughput TCR beta sequencing to judge whether each TCR beta V gene segment behaved as functional or pseudogenic. The study combined high-throughput TCR immunosequencing, statistical association of individual TCRs with disease status, and machine learning to predict cytomegalovirus infection status. What the research found in general, with its limitations: Three of the identified cytomegalovirus-associated TCR beta chains were confirmed in vitro to be specific for cytomegalovirus antigens. Presence/absence analyses assumed roughly uniform sequencing depth across donors, an assumption that may not hold. In an earlier analysis of 587 of the donors, most TCR beta V segments appeared in productive rearrangements about 90% or about 30% of the time, broadly matching IMGT annotations. A later analysis found that HLA-associated TCR beta chains were more clonally expanded and had lower generation probabilities than equally common non-associated chains. A further reported finding was that TCR beta sequences accurately predicted the HLA-A and HLA-B alleles for most subjects in the first cohort. In a later analysis, some 18,000 TCR beta sequences were associated with specific HLA alleles at a false discovery rate of 0.05. In both the original and validation cohorts, the classifier was reported to diagnose cytomegalovirus status with high specificity and sensitivity. In a later genetic analysis, fewer N-insertions in productive TCRs were reported among donors in an Asian-associated ancestry cluster than the approximately 670-donor mean. The earlier analysis of 587 of the donors excluded approximately 15 rarely observed V segments, including chromosome 9 orphons, because counts were too low. HLA typing was unavailable for some donors at each locus, so association tests used only the typed subset. Because the 87-base-pair reads could not distinguish some IMGT-functional V segments, including TRBV6-2 and TRBV6-3, those segments were excluded. In this cohort, only TCR beta chains were sequenced, and detectable features were limited by the absence of alpha or paired-chain data. A cluster of highly shared sequence variants was judged likely to represent a technical artifact of the sequencing pipeline. Most TCR sequences were observed very rarely across donors, whereas some public TCRs were present in many individuals. Several of the top co-occurrence clusters appeared to be linked to parvovirus B19, influenza, CMV and Epstein-Barr virus, according to a later analysis. In a later analysis, most CMV-associated TCR beta chains were found to appear HLA-restricted, with HLA associations seemingly driven largely by CMV exposure. For the cohort, immune exposure information was limited to CMV serostatus. The authors suggested that the approach could potentially be extended to other disease states and immunological phenotypes. Linkage disequilibrium might explain the correlated functional status among segregating V segments, but an unknown experimental factor could not be excluded. A later analysis found that TCR association rates varied across HLA loci, with DRB1 alleles showing the most associated TCRs and HLA-C alleles the fewest. The study listed 170 or so TCR beta chains as associated with cytomegalovirus. A later genetic analysis associated a missense DCLRE1C variant with V-gene and J-gene trimming of TCR beta chains, and an independent cohort replicated the association. Assigning TCR associations to individual alleles was difficult when HLA alleles, especially DR and DQ, strongly co-occurred.

The germline V gene provides CDR1 KGHSH and CDR2 LQKENI. The CDR3 numbers 14 residues from cysteine through phenylalanine. Only the CDR3 portion is preserved as DNA: 42 bases, with reading frame beginning at the first base. V sheds 6 bases and J sheds 3 bases, leaving 11 bases between their ends. The cohort comprised some 700 healthy bone marrow donors. At the time of sampling, all cohort members were nominally healthy, though unrecorded immune exposures were likely present. The donor tested CMV seropositive and was one of the 289 seropositive cohort members. Every donor gave a peripheral blood sample, and the peripheral blood mononuclear cells from that sample were used for TCR beta sequencing. The Qiagen DNeasy Blood Extraction Kit was used to extract genomic DNA from the blood cell samples. The protocol used for the library was the immunoSEQ multiplex PCR assay. For the multiplex PCR, a mixture combining 60 forward primers for TCR Vbeta segments and 13 reverse primers for TCR Jbeta segments was used. Amplification of the CDR3 region of rearranged TCR beta genes was performed with a multiplex PCR assay on genomic DNA. The Illumina HiSeq System was used to sequence the amplified TCR beta libraries as 87-base-pair reads. In the paper's pipeline: In a later analysis, 80 million or so unique TCR beta chains were counted across the roughly 610 repertoires, and approximately 11 million of these chains were shared by at least two donors. Raw reads were error-corrected and collapsed into unique sequences with a nearest-neighbor algorithm that merged closely related sequences to remove PCR and sequencing errors. To assign V, D and J gene segments, CDR3 sequences were aligned to IMGT reference sequences. For a sequence to be retained, a match of at least six nucleotides to both a V gene segment and a J gene segment was required. Rearrangements were called productive when the CDR3 lacked stop codons and stayed in frame with V and J; all others were non-productive. Following IMGT convention, CDR3 was defined as the stretch from the second conserved V-encoded cysteine to the conserved J-encoded phenylalanine. The earlier analysis of roughly 590 of the donors excluded sequences that lacked an unambiguous match to a single V gene segment. An earlier analysis of almost 600 of the donors classified V segments as functional when productive rearrangements were above 56.7% and as segregating when the standard deviation between donors was above 5%. To diagnose cytomegalovirus status from the catalog of TCR beta chain sequences, a statistical classification framework was built. V and J gene assignment, in a later analysis, came from comparing TCR nucleotide sequences with IMGT/GENE-DB human TR gene sequences. A later analysis assigned CDR3 sequences and most-parsimonious VDJ recombination scenarios with the TCRdist pipeline. In a later analysis, every TCR beta chain was defined by the combination of its CDR3 amino acid sequence and its V-gene family, and reads without a unique V-gene family were dropped. As a way to deal with suspected cross-contamination and a sequencing artifact, a later analysis dropped 450 to 600 nucleotide sequences that were highly shared and had low generation probability. In a later analysis, a clonal expansion index for each public chain was calculated from normalized within-repertoire ranks of inferred template counts. A later analysis computed generation probabilities with a VDJ recombination model fitted to out-of-frame rearrangements, and checked the results against IGoR. In a later analysis, TCR-TCR, TCR-HLA and TCR-CMV co-occurrence was scored with hypergeometric tests, and a repertoire-size bias correction was applied to TCR pairs. To estimate false discovery rates, a later analysis permuted the HLA or CMV assignments 20 times. In a later analysis, co-occurring TCRs were grouped using DBSCAN, and TCRdist sequence similarity was added for clustering within HLA-allele-positive subsets. For co-occurrence clustering, repertoires with fewer than 30,000 or more than 120,000 public chains were excluded, along with five repertoires with anomalous nucleotide sharing. TCRdb stores this immuneACCESS table with in-frame sequences only. Part of the clones is absent; in the studies checked, under half of the shortfall reflects unresolved V genes, and no reason is known for the rest. D and trimming come from the DNA, and the V and J calls and clone size come from that table. The sample data list under 150,000 clones, and around three quarters of these were observed just once. The ten largest account for roughly 3% of the sample.

Material for sequencing was PBMCs. This TCR derives from a woman aged 55-70 years in good health and CMV-seropositive. The sequence joins TRBV18 to TRBJ2-2; TRBD2 is a weak D gene call, 5 bases matching. CDR3 sequence: CASSPLGDTGELFF. The DNA is as follows: TGTGCCAGCTCCCCCCTCGGGGACACCGGGGAGCTGTTTTTT.